What follows are 11 T cell receptor beta chains derived from one specimen sequenced in a study of CD8 T cells in ankylosing spondylitis (dated by TCRdb to about 2017). Library creation used 5' RACE. Instrument used: Illumina HiSeq 2500. The public reads were quality trimmed at Q25 with fastp and then assembled into clones with MiXCR by TCRdb, keeping productive beta chains. Identical CDR3 proteins give one entry, which carries the most common genes and DNA. In this sample the table shows under 150,000 distinct CDR3 sequences, roughly 11% of which occur a single time. The ten largest clones represent less than 5% of the sample. Sequences were obtained from blood, either unsorted or a sorted T cell fraction (not recorded which). All receptors come from a female donor with ankylosing spondylitis or in good health (not recorded which).

This clonotype was observed a handful of times. The chain couples TRBV6-5 to TRBJ2-2, with no clear D. Germline assignment: CDR1 MNHEY and CDR2 SVGAGI. Trimming removed 4 bases at V and 2 bases at J, with 11 bases between. The CDR3 totals 15 residues. CDR3 DNA: TGTGCCAGCAGTTCTCTGGCGCTTAACACCGGGGAGCTGTTTTTT. It translates to CASSSLALNTGELFF.

This clonotype was counted many times. The chain uses TRBV10-3 and TRBJ1-1; no clear D. This CDR3 has 13 residues. The ends were cut back, 3 bases at V and 6 bases at J, with 11 bases in the middle. Looked up from germline, CDR1 is ENHRY and CDR2 is SYGVKD. This CDR3 reads CAISDGLNSEAFF. CDR3 DNA: TGTGCCATCAGTGACGGGCTAAACTCTGAAGCTTTCTTT.

This clonotype was counted ten times or more. CDR3 DNA sequence: TGCAGTGCCCCACTAGCGGGAAAAGAGACCCAGTACTTC. Translated: CSAPLAGKETQYF. The chain has TRBV20-1 and TRBJ2-5, with 10 nucleotides matching TRBD2. The germline V gene has CDR1 DFQATT and CDR2 SNEGSKA (reference sequence). The V and J ends lost 6 bases and 3 bases, in that order; junction bases with no gene match: 4. The CDR3 runs to 13 residues.

Ten or more counts support this clonotype. The chain has TRBV3-1 and TRBJ2-2; D could derive from TRBD1 or TRBD2 (6 bases each). CDR1 and CDR2 from the germline V gene are LGHDT and YNNKEL (reference sequence). With 1 base removed from V and 1 base from J, the gap between germline ends came to 13 bases. The CDR3 is made up of 17 amino acids. Written as DNA, the CDR3 is TGTGCCAGCAGCCAAGGAGTCGGGGGCATGAACACCGGGGAGCTGTTTTTT. Protein sequence: CASSQGVGGMNTGELFF.

This clonotype was seen ten or more times. The chain's CDR3 is CASSLPGLGYNEQFF. The CDR3 region has the DNA TGTGCCAGCAGTTTGCCAGGGCTGGGGTACAATGAGCAGTTCTTC. The chain links TRBV12-3 or TRBV12-4 to TRBJ2-1; a possible D gene is TRBD1 (5 bases). V lost 3 bases to trimming and J lost 4 bases, with 13 bases between them. The CDR3 covers 15 residues.

The V and J genes are TRBV20-1 and TRBJ1-5, with TRBD1 as a possible D gene (5 bases). The ends were cut back, 0 bases at V and 5 bases at J, with 17 bases in the middle. The CDR3 spans 16 residues. Germline-derived CDR1 and CDR2 are DFQATT and SNEGSKA (reference sequence). This CDR3 is CSARDRGQLWDQPQHF. As DNA, the CDR3 is TGCAGTGCTAGAGATAGGGGTCAGCTCTGGGATCAGCCCCAGCATTTT.

The chain is built from TRBV2 and TRBJ1-5; D gene ambiguous. Trimming stripped 1 base from V and 0 bases from J, with 13 bases between. The CDR3 is 17 amino acids. Looked up from germline, CDR1 is SNHLY and CDR2 is FYNNEI. The CDR3 reads CASSEGTGFSSNQPQHF. The DNA for the CDR3 is TGTGCCAGCAGTGAAGGGACGGGGTTTAGTAGCAATCAGCCCCAGCATTTT.

This clonotype was detected ten times or more. J is TRBJ1-1 and V is TRBV7-2; D gene unclear. CDR3 size: 12 residues. V shed 5 bases and J shed 3 bases, with 7 bases lying between them. The germline V gene has CDR1 SGHTA and CDR2 FQGNSA. The CDR3 DNA follows: TGTGCCAGCAGCCCTTGGGACACTGAAGCTTTCTTT. This translates into CASSPWDTEAFF.

In this sample, this clonotype turned up many times. J is TRBJ2-7 and V is TRBV24-1; D is possibly TRBD2 (5 bases). Germline-derived CDR1 and CDR2 are KGHDR and SFDVKD. Trimming stripped 5 bases from V and 1 base from J, with 8 bases between. This CDR3 has 13 residues. CDR3 DNA sequence: TGTGCCACCAGTGGAGGGCCTTCCTACGAGCAGTACTTC. This sequence encodes CATSGGPSYEQYF.

This clonotype came up many times. This chain joins TRBV5-1 and TRBJ2-1; D remains unclear. This CDR3 region has 16 residues. Germline V gene sequence: CDR1 SGHRS, CDR2 YFSETQ. V lost 0 bases to trimming and J lost 8 bases, with 18 bases between them. The CDR3 loop reads CASSLAPTKPSDEQFF. In nucleotides, the CDR3 is TGCGCCAGCAGCTTGGCCCCCACAAAGCCCTCGGATGAGCAGTTCTTC.

This clonotype was seen at least ten times. CDR3 sequence: CSAWTLSQPQHF. CDR3 nucleotides: TGCAGTGCTTGGACATTATCGCAGCCCCAGCATTTT. This chain joins TRBV20-1 and TRBJ1-5; possibly TRBD1 for D (5 bases). Germline CDR1 and CDR2: DFQATT and SNEGSKA (reference sequence). Trimming cost V 5 bases and J 7 bases, with 12 bases left between them. This CDR3 spans 12 amino acids.